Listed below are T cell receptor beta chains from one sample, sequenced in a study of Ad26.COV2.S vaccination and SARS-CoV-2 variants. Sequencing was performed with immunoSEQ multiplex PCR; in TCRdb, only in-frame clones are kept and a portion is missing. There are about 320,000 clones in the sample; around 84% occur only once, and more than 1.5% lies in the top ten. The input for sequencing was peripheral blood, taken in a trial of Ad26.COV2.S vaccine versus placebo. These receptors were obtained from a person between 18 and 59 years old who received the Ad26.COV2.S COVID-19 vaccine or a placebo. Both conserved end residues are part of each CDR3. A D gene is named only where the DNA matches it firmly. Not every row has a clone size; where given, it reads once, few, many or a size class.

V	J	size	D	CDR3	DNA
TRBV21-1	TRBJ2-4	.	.	CASSSGPRVSKNIQYF	TGTGCCAGCAGCTCAGGCCCTAGGGTTTCCAAAAACATTCAGTACTTC
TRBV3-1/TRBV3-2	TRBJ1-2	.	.	CASSHLGGYTF	TGTGCCAGCAGCCATCTCGGAGGCTACACCTTC
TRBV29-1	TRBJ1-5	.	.	CSVEDNAGRYYDQPQHF	TGCAGCGTTGAAGATAACGCAGGGAGATATTATGATCAGCCCCAGCATTTT
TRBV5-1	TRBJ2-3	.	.	CASSLVTNGDTQYF	TGCGCCAGCAGCTTGGTCACAAATGGAGATACGCAGTATTTT
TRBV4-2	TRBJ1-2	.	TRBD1	CASSPRDRESYTF	TGTGCCAGCAGCCCGAGAGACAGGGAGAGCTACACCTTC
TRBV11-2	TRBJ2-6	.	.	CTSSLEWQGGANVLTF	TGTACCAGCAGCTTAGAATGGCAAGGCGGGGCCAACGTCCTGACTTTC
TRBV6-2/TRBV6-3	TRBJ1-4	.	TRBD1	CASSGQGGEKLFF	TGTGCCAGCAGCGGACAGGGGGGCGAAAAACTGTTTTTT
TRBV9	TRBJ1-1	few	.	CASSGPRGGGTEAFF	TGTGCCAGCAGCGGCCCCCGGGGGGGAGGGACTGAAGCTTTCTTT
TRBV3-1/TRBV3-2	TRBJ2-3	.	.	CASSQSLPPTDTQYF	TGTGCCAGCAGCCAATCACTACCCCCCACAGATACGCAGTATTTT
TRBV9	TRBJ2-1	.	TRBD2	CASSQRLAGGDNEQFF	TGTGCCAGCAGCCAACGACTAGCGGGGGGAGACAATGAGCAGTTCTTC
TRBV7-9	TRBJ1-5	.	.	CASSLGGQAQPQHF	TGTGCCAGCAGCTTAGGTGGGCAGGCTCAGCCCCAGCATTTT
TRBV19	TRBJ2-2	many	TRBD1	CASSIPGQGTGELFF	TGTGCCAGTAGTATCCCGGGACAGGGGACCGGGGAGCTGTTTTTT
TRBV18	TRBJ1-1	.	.	CASSRYLEENTEAFF	TGTGCCAGCTCACGGTACCTGGAGGAGAACACTGAAGCTTTCTTT
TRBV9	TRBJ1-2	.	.	CASSVENYGYTF	TGTGCCAGCAGCGTAGAGAATTATGGCTACACCTTC
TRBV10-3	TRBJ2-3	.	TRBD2	CAISGGQPTHTDTQYF	TGTGCCATTAGCGGGGGCCAACCGACCCACACAGATACGCAGTATTTT
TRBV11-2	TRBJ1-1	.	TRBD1	CASSSGQKNTEAFF	TGTGCCAGCAGCTCGGGACAGAAGAACACTGAAGCTTTCTTT
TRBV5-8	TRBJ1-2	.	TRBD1	CASSLPGQGSGYTF	TGTGCCAGCAGCTTACCGGGACAGGGATCTGGCTACACCTTC
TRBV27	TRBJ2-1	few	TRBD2	CASSFIGLAGGLYNEQFF	TGTGCCAGCAGTTTCATAGGACTAGCGGGGGGGCTGTACAATGAGCAGTTCTTC
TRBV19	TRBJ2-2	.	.	CASSISSGSKNTGELFF	TGTGCCAGTAGTATAAGTTCGGGCAGTAAGAACACCGGGGAGCTGTTTTTT
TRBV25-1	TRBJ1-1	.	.	CASSESRDNTEAFF	TGTGCCAGCAGTGAATCCCGGGACAACACTGAAGCTTTCTTT
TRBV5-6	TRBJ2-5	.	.	CASSLGTRAGQETQYF	TGTGCCAGCAGCTTGGGGACCAGGGCGGGCCAAGAGACCCAGTACTTC
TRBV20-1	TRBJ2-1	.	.	CSVRTVNEQFF	TGCAGTGTGAGGACAGTCAATGAGCAGTTCTTC
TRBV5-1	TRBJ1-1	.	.	CASSWALNTEAFF	TGCGCCAGCAGCTGGGCTTTGAACACTGAAGCTTTCTTT
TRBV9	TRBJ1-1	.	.	CASSVESGLSNTEAFF	TGTGCCAGCAGCGTAGAATCGGGACTATCGAATACTGAAGCTTTCTTT
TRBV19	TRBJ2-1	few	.	CASSISSYNEQFF	TGTGCCAGTAGTATCAGTTCCTACAATGAGCAGTTCTTC
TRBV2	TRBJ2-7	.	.	CASRASVVRTYEQYF	TGTGCCAGCAGGGCAAGCGTGGTCAGGACCTACGAGCAGTACTTC
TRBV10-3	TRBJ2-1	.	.	CAISEPTGGRGGQFF	TGTGCCATCAGTGAGCCGACCGGGGGAAGGGGAGGACAGTTCTTC
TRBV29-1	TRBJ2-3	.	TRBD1	CSVQGAQGTDTQYF	TGCAGCGTGCAGGGGGCGCAGGGCACAGATACGCAGTATTTT
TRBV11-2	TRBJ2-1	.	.	CASSPRSEQFF	TGTGCCAGCAGCCCACGGAGTGAGCAGTTCTTC
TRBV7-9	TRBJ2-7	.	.	CASSLGKGTDISYEQYF	TGTGCCAGCAGCTTGGGCAAAGGGACCGACATTTCCTACGAGCAGTACTTC
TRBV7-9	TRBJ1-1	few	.	CASSSGQTMNTEAFF	TGTGCCAGCAGCTCAGGACAGACTATGAACACTGAAGCTTTCTTT
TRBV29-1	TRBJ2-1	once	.	CSARGETYNEQFF	TGCAGCGCCCGGGGAGAGACCTACAATGAGCAGTTCTTC
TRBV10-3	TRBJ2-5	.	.	CAISETLTGPQETQYF	TGTGCCATCAGTGAGACCTTGACAGGCCCGCAAGAGACCCAGTACTTC
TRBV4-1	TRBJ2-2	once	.	CASSQGRRGGTGELFF	TGCGCCAGCAGCCAGGGGCGGCGGGGCGGCACCGGGGAGCTGTTTTTT
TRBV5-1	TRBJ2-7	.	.	CASSLAGSYEQYF	TGCGCCAGCAGCTTGGCGGGATCCTACGAGCAGTACTTC
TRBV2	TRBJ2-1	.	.	CASSENQGSYNEQFF	TGTGCCAGCAGTGAAAATCAGGGGTCCTACAATGAGCAGTTCTTC
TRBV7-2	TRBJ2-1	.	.	CASSPSAGQPSQFF	TGTGCCAGCAGCCCCTCGGCAGGACAGCCTTCGCAGTTCTTC
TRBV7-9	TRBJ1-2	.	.	CASSLGLQGKDGYTF	TGTGCCAGCAGCTTAGGGCTACAGGGTAAGGACGGCTACACCTTC
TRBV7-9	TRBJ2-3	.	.	CASSSLWADTQYF	TGTGCCAGCAGCTCCCTTTGGGCGGATACGCAGTATTTT
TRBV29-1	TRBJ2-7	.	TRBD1	CSVVSGTGAYEQYF	TGCAGCGTTGTCTCCGGGACAGGGGCCTACGAGCAGTACTTC
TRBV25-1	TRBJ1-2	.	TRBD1	CASSDPGTGIYGYTF	TGTGCCAGCAGTGACCCCGGGACAGGGATCTATGGCTACACCTTC
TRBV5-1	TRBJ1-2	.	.	CASSLGNVGYTF	TGCGCCAGCAGCTTGGGGAACGTAGGCTACACCTTC
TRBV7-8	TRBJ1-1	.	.	CATEGFWDTEAFF	TGTGCCACCGAGGGGTTTTGGGACACTGAAGCTTTCTTT
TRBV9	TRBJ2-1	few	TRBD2	CASSENPGGMDEQFF	TGTGCCAGCAGCGAGAACCCGGGGGGTATGGATGAGCAGTTCTTC
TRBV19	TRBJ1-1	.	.	CASSMGRNTEAFF	TGTGCCAGTAGTATGGGACGGAACACTGAAGCTTTCTTT
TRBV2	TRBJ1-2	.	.	CASSPGTHYGYTF	TGTGCCAGCAGTCCCGGGACCCACTATGGCTACACCTTC
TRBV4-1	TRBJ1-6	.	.	CASSQVGDSPLHF	TGCGCCAGCAGCCAAGTCGGAGATTCACCCCTCCACTTT
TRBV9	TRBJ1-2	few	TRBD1	CASQRQGSYGYTF	TGTGCCAGTCAACGACAGGGTAGCTATGGCTACACCTTC